This is a list of T cell receptor beta chains from one sample in a study of post-analysis software for immune sequencing data. In TCRdb, the PCR reads were re-called with MiXCR into one record per CDR3 protein. This table has some 450,000 distinct CDR3 sequences, 40% to 55% appearing once. The sequencing sample was made of blood. Receptors were obtained from a girl under 18 with multiple sclerosis. Both conserved end residues are part of each CDR3. Each record gives: V gene, clone size, D gene, J gene, CDR3 DNA, CDR3 protein. A D gene is named only where the DNA matches it firmly. A clone size is listed for some rows: how often the clone was seen (once, few, many), or a class if it is expanded.

>TRBV20-1|.|TRBD1|TRBJ1-1
TGCAGTGCTAGAGATCGACAGGGAACCTCCGGCACTGAAGCTTTCTTT
CSARDRQGTSGTEAFF
>TRBV12-3/TRBV12-4|.|.|TRBJ2-3
TGTGCCAGCAGCGCTGCACGGGGTCGAGTCACAGATACGCAGTATTTT
CASSAARGRVTDTQYF
>TRBV5-1|.|TRBD2|TRBJ2-7
TGCGCCAGCAGCCAAACCCTAGCGGGGGAGTCCTACGAGCAGTACTTC
CASSQTLAGESYEQYF
>TRBV2|.|TRBD1|TRBJ2-3
TGTGCCAGCAACTCCCCGACAGGGAGGCAGTATTTT
CASNSPTGRQYF
>TRBV14|few|.|TRBJ2-2
TGTGCCAGCAGCCAAAGGCGGGAAGGCACCGGGGAGCTGTTTTTT
CASSQRREGTGELFF
>TRBV7-3|.|.|TRBJ2-6
TGTGCCAGCAGCAGCAAAATACAGGGTGCGGCTGGGGCCAACGTCCTGACTTTC
CASSSKIQGAAGANVLTF
>TRBV12-3/TRBV12-4|.|.|TRBJ2-1
TGTGCCAGCAGTTTAGTGGCACCTAACAATGAGCAGTTCTTC
CASSLVAPNNEQFF
>TRBV9|few|.|TRBJ2-2
TGTGCCAGCAGCCGGACCACCGGGGAGCTGTTTTTT
CASSRTTGELFF
>TRBV9|.|.|TRBJ1-1
TGTGCCAGCAGCGGCCCTTTGATCACTGAAGCTTTCTTT
CASSGPLITEAFF
>TRBV27|.|.|TRBJ2-3
TGTGCCAGCAGGCCCCAAGGAGGAACAGATACACAGTATTTT
CASRPQGGTDTQYF
>TRBV6-6|.|TRBD1|TRBJ1-2
TGTGCCAGCAGTTTGGACAGGGATTCCGGCTACACCTTC
CASSLDRDSGYTF
>TRBV20-1|.|TRBD2|TRBJ2-1
TGCAGTGCTACGGGACTAGCGGGAACCAATGAGCAGTTCTTC
CSATGLAGTNEQFF
>TRBV10-3|.|TRBD2|TRBJ2-1
TGTGCCATCAGTGAGTCCAGGACTAGCGGCCTTTCGGATGAGCAGTTCTTC
CAISESRTSGLSDEQFF
>TRBV7-3|few|TRBD1|TRBJ2-7
TGTGCCAGCAGCCCCTGGGGCCAGGGGGTAGAGGAGCAGTACTTC
CASSPWGQGVEEQYF
>TRBV7-9|.|.|TRBJ1-1
TGTGCCAGCAGCCCCAGAGGGGGGGGCGGTGGAGCTTTCTTT
CASSPRGGGGGAFF
>TRBV15|.|TRBD2|TRBJ2-7
TGTGCCACCAGCAGAGTATCAGGGACTAGCGGGAGGATGTCCTACGAGCAGTACTTC
CATSRVSGTSGRMSYEQYF
>TRBV5-6|.|TRBD2|TRBJ2-1
TGTGCCAGCAGCTGGGGGACTAGCGGGAGAATTTTGAATGAGCAGTTCTTC
CASSWGTSGRILNEQFF
>TRBV11-3|.|.|TRBJ2-3
TGTGCCAGCAGCTTAGATCGCCGGGATACGCAGTATTTT
CASSLDRRDTQYF
>TRBV20-1|.|TRBD2|TRBJ2-3
TGCAGTGCTAGAGATCTGCCCCCAGGACTAGCCCCCAGGGCAGATACGCAGTATTTT
CSARDLPPGLAPRADTQYF
>TRBV4-1|.|TRBD1|TRBJ2-4
TGCGCCAGCAGCCCCAATGGCGGGACAGGGGTGGCCAAAAACATTCAGTACTTC
CASSPNGGTGVAKNIQYF
>TRBV28|once|.|TRBJ2-4
TGTGCCAGCAGTTTAGGGGGGTTTTGGGACACCGACAAAAACATTCAGTACTTC
CASSLGGFWDTDKNIQYF
>TRBV5-1|few|.|TRBJ2-5
TGTGCCAGCAGCTTAGCCGGAGGGCCGCAAGAGACCCAGTACTTC
CASSLAGGPQETQYF
>TRBV20-1|.|TRBD2|TRBJ2-5
TGCAGTGCTCTTACGGGACTAGCGCTGGAGACCCAGTACTTC
CSALTGLALETQYF
>TRBV25-1|.|TRBD2|TRBJ2-5
TGTGCCAGCAGTGAGTCCGGGACTAGCGGCCAAGAGACCCAGTACTTC
CASSESGTSGQETQYF
>TRBV7-9|.|.|TRBJ2-5
TGTGCCAGCAACTTATCGGTGTCAGGAATCCCTGAGCAGTACTTC
CASNLSVSGIPEQYF
>TRBV20-1|.|TRBD2|TRBJ2-3
TGCAGTGCTAGAAAGGCGGGAGGGCGCACAGATACGCAGTATTTT
CSARKAGGRTDTQYF
>TRBV6-6|few|TRBD2|TRBJ2-7
TGTGCCAGCAGTTACGGGACTAGCGGGGGTTCCTACGAGCAGTACTTC
CASSYGTSGGSYEQYF
>TRBV6-5|once|TRBD1|TRBJ1-1
TGTGCCAGCAGTCACGACAGGGGGCCGAGGAACACTGAAGCTTTCTTT
CASSHDRGPRNTEAFF
>TRBV7-8|few|.|TRBJ2-7
TGTGCCAGCAGCTCAAGGGCAGGGGATATGGACGAGCAGTACTTC
CASSSRAGDMDEQYF
>TRBV28|.|TRBD1|TRBJ2-5
TGTGCCAGCAGGCCGACAGGGGCGGAGACCCAGTACTTC
CASRPTGAETQYF
>TRBV14|.|TRBD1|TRBJ1-2
TGTGCCAGCAGCCCCCGACAGGGAGGGGGTGGCTACACCTTC
CASSPRQGGGGYTF